Following are 32 T cell receptor beta chains from one sample sequenced in a study of regulatory T cells in long-lasting Graves disease. According to the study, TCR beta libraries were built with iRepertoire HTBI primers and CDR3-region Arm-PCR. TCRdb used MiXCR to reprocess the multiplex PCR reads, holding one entry per CDR3 protein. The data show approximately 400,000 distinct CDR3 sequences, with about a sixth seen just once and 22% held by the top ten. Stated time point: newly diagnosed GD, antithyroid drugs for less than 3 months. There was RNA extracted from PBMCs, and the TCR library was made from it. The specimen comprised peripheral blood mononuclear cells (PBMCs), sampled at new diagnosis, from a patient treated with antithyroid drugs. The receptors stem from a female donor with Graves disease.

This clonotype was found once. This chain joins TRBV7-9 and TRBJ2-3; unclear D gene. Deletions cut 6 bases from V and 1 base from J, with 14 bases between. Germline lookup yields CDR1 SEHNR and CDR2 FQNEAQ (reference sequence). The CDR3 covers 15 residues. CDR3 nucleotides: TGTGCCAGCAGTTTATCCCCCATTCGCACAGATACGCAGTATTTT. Its translation is CASSLSPIRTDTQYF.

The sample holds a few counts of this clonotype. The chain couples TRBV12-3 or TRBV12-4 to TRBJ2-3; TRBD1 matches at 7 bases. Germline trimming cut 5 bases from V and 2 bases from J; bases unmatched to any gene: 7. The CDR3 spans 15 residues. DNA of the CDR3: TGTGCCAGCAGTGAAGGACAGGCACTCACAGATACGCAGTATTTT. It codes for CASSEGQALTDTQYF.

The sample holds many counts of this clonotype. V usage is TRBV9 and J usage is TRBJ1-1; D gene unclear. Per germline, CDR1 SGDLS and CDR2 YYNGEE. The CDR3 consists of 14 residues. V gave up 0 bases and J gave up 3 bases, with 9 bases separating them. Here the CDR3 reads CASSVDLSDTEAFF. The DNA for the CDR3 is TGTGCCAGCAGCGTAGACCTCTCGGACACTGAAGCTTTCTTT.

The chain is built from TRBV15 and TRBJ2-4, with TRBD1 as a possible D gene (6 bases). The CDR3 has 19 residues. Germline-derived CDR1 and CDR2 are LNHNV and YYDKDF (reference sequence). Between the trimmed V and J ends, which lost 0 bases and 2 bases, there was a span of 20 bases. In DNA, the CDR3 is TGTGCCACCAGCAGAGATGCGGCAGGGGCGACACTAACCAAAAACATTCAGTACTTC. Protein sequence: CATSRDAAGATLTKNIQYF.

This chain links TRBV18 with TRBJ2-3, with 11 bases that match TRBD2. J was trimmed by 2 bases and V by 2 bases; bases with no gene match: 3. This CDR3 has 16 amino acids. Per germline, CDR1 KGHSH and CDR2 LQKENI. Written as DNA, the CDR3 is TGTGCCAGCTCACCAGCGACTAGCGGGGTCACAGATACGCAGTATTTT. Its translation: CASSPATSGVTDTQYF. Together with reference TRBV18 and TRBJ2-3, the CDR3 gives the full variable domain: NAGVMQNPRHLVRRRGQEARLRCSPMKGHSHVYWYRQLPEEGLKFMVYLQKENIIDESGMPKERFSAEFPKEGPSILRIQQVVRGDSAAYFCASSPATSGVTDTQYFGPGTRLTVL.

This clonotype was counted at least ten times. This sequence joins TRBV7-2 and TRBJ1-2; D might be TRBD1 (5 bases). Germline V CDR1 and CDR2: SGHTA, FQGNSA. V gave up 5 bases and J gave up 6 bases, with 19 bases separating them. The CDR3 covers 15 residues. The CDR3 here is CASSPLGQGGNGYTF. The DNA for the CDR3 is TGTGCCAGCAGCCCCTTGGGGCAGGGTGGTAATGGCTACACCTTC. The full variable domain, rest sourced from reference TRBV7-2 and TRBJ1-2, is GAGVSQSPSNKVTEKGKDVELRCDPISGHTALYWYRQSLGQGLEFLIYFQGNSAPDKSGLPSDRFSAERTGGSVSTLTIQRTQQEDSAVYLCASSPLGQGGNGYTFGSGTRLTVV.

This chain joins TRBV7-9 and TRBJ2-5, with TRBD2 identical over 11 bases. CDR3 size: 15 residues. V lost 4 bases, J lost 5 bases, and 6 bases stayed unmatched. Germline V gives CDR1 SEHNR, CDR2 FQNEAQ (reference sequence). Written as DNA, the CDR3 is TGTGCCAGCAGCTCCCTCGGACTAGCGGGTGAGACCCAGTACTTC. Translated, it gives CASSSLGLAGETQYF.

At least ten counts were recorded for this clonotype. The DNA of the CDR3 is TGTGCCAGCAGTTTTTCCCCGGGACTAGCGAAAGAGACCCAGTACTTC. This translates into CASSFSPGLAKETQYF. V and J are TRBV12-3 or TRBV12-4 and TRBJ2-1; 10 bases match TRBD2. TRBJ2-5 matches the DNA end more closely, so the J call is doubtful. There are 16 residues in the CDR3.

This clonotype was observed at least ten times. This chain joins TRBV12-5 and TRBJ1-1; 7 bases agree with TRBD1. J lost 1 base, V lost 1 base, and 6 bases had no gene match. Germline CDR1 is LGHNT and CDR2 is FRNRAP. The CDR3 extends over 16 amino acids. CDR3 residues: CASGLGQGGWNTEAFF. The CDR3 coding sequence is TGTGCTAGTGGTTTGGGGCAGGGGGGCTGGAACACTGAAGCTTTCTTT.

Remarks on this clonotype: A much larger clone lies one base from this, so it may be a read error. The J gene is TRBJ1-2, the V gene TRBV10-3, with D tentatively TRBD1 (6 bases). The CDR3 consists of 15 residues. V shed 6 bases and J shed 7 bases, with 21 bases lying between them. Per germline, CDR1 ENHRY and CDR2 SYGVKD. Here the CDR3 DNA reads TGTGCCATCAGGTCGTTTGGTGGGGCAGGGGTTGGCTACACCTTC. It codes for CAIRSFGGAGVGYTF.

At least ten counts were recorded for this clonotype. The chain uses TRBV12-3 or TRBV12-4 and TRBJ1-5; D not resolved. This CDR3 contains 15 residues. Deletions cut 8 bases from V and 3 bases from J, with 17 bases between. The CDR3 nucleotides read TGTGCCAGCCAACCACGTCCCGGTTACAATCAGCCCCAGCATTTT. Translated, it gives CASQPRPGYNQPQHF.

The chain joins TRBV18 to TRBJ2-5; D is possibly TRBD1 (6 bases). Germline CDR1 reads KGHSH; CDR2 reads LQKENI. Trimming removed 3 bases at V and 2 bases at J, with 10 bases between. This CDR3 has 14 residues. CDR3 in amino acids: CASSPRDKQETQYF. CDR3 sequence (DNA): TGTGCCAGCTCACCTAGGGACAAGCAAGAGACCCAGTACTTC.

This clonotype was seen a few times. The chain employs TRBV29-1 and TRBJ2-7; TRBD1 aligns across 7 bases. The CDR3 length is 14 residues. Germline V gives CDR1 SQVTM, CDR2 ANQGSEA. The V and J ends lost 3 bases and 3 bases, in that order; junction bases with no gene match: 8. CDR3 DNA sequence: TGCAGCGTTGATACGACAGGGCCCGGCTACGAGCAGTACTTC. It specifies CSVDTTGPGYEQYF.

This clonotype was counted ten times or more. The chain combines TRBV7-2 with TRBJ2-5, with 7 bases fitting TRBD1. Germline CDR1 reads SGHTA; CDR2 reads FQGNSA. This CDR3 is built from 15 residues. V trimming: 0 bases; J trimming: 1 base; junction bases outside the gene matches: 2. CDR3 in amino acids: CASSLAGTVQETQYF. The CDR3 nucleotides are TGTGCCAGCAGCTTAGCGGGGACAGTCCAAGAGACCCAGTACTTC.

This clonotype was recorded many times. This chain joins TRBV11-2 and TRBJ1-2; 12 bases agree with TRBD1. This CDR3 contains 15 residues. From germline, CDR1 is SGHAT and CDR2 FQNNGV. Trimming removed 5 bases from V and 2 bases from J; junction bases left unmatched: 3. The CDR3 region is CASSPGTGGNYGYTF. DNA of the CDR3: TGTGCCAGCAGCCCCGGGACAGGGGGCAACTATGGCTACACCTTC.

This clonotype was observed many times. The J gene is TRBJ1-6, the V gene TRBV7-8; D is perhaps TRBD1 (5 bases). The CDR3 extends over 15 amino acids. Germline CDR1 and CDR2: SGHVS and FQNEAQ. V was trimmed by 5 bases and J by 7 bases, leaving 15 bases between them. CDR3 protein: CASSGRVVSNSPLHF. CDR3 DNA: TGTGCCAGCAGCGGCAGGGTAGTAAGCAATTCACCCCTCCACTTT. The full variable domain, completed using reference TRBV7-8 and TRBJ1-6, is GAGVSQSPRYKVAKRGQDVALRCDPISGHVSLFWYQQALGQGPEFLTYFQNEAQLDKSGLPSDRFFAERPEGSVSTLKIQRTQQEDSAVYLCASSGRVVSNSPLHFGNGTRLTVT.

This clonotype occurred a few times. The CDR3 DNA sequence: TGTGCCAGCACCCGGGGGGGGGACACAGATACGCAGTATTTT. Translating gives CASTRGGDTDTQYF. The rearrangement uses TRBV12-3 or TRBV12-4 and TRBJ2-3; 8 nucleotides line up with TRBD2. The CDR3 loop spans 14 amino acids. The J segment lost 2 bases and the V segment lost 7 bases, leaving 5 bases of the junction unmatched.

This clonotype was observed at least ten times. The chain carries TRBV20-1 and TRBJ2-3; 9 bases align to TRBD2. From germline, CDR1 is DFQATT and CDR2 SNEGSKA (reference sequence). V shed 3 bases and J 0 bases; nucleotides not matched to a gene: 16. The CDR3 runs 19 residues. In DNA, the CDR3 is TGCAGTGCTAGCCCCAAAGCCCGGACTAGCGTCCTGAGCACAGATACGCAGTATTTT. Protein sequence: CSASPKARTSVLSTDTQYF.

This clonotype was observed a few times. The gene calls are TRBV5-1 and TRBJ1-2; 8 bases line up with TRBD1. CDR1 and CDR2 from the germline V gene are SGHRS and YFSETQ. V lost 4 bases to trimming and J lost 6 bases; unmatched junction nucleotides: 17. The CDR3 length is 17 residues. Written as DNA, the CDR3 is TGCGCCAGCAGCGCATTTCCGGACAGGGAAAGTTTGGATGGCTACACCTTC. Translating it yields CASSAFPDRESLDGYTF.

This clonotype was picked up one time. The V and J genes are TRBV7-9 and TRBJ2-2, with 7 bases aligning to TRBD1. Trimming removed 1 base from V and 1 base from J; junction bases left unmatched: 6. The germline gives CDR1 SEHNR, CDR2 FQNEAQ (reference sequence). This CDR3 is 17 amino acids long. CDR3 coding DNA: TGTGCCAGCAGCTTAGATATTGGGACAGTGAACACCGGGGAGCTGTTTTTT. It specifies CASSLDIGTVNTGELFF.

This clonotype was detected many times. V is TRBV10-3 and J is TRBJ1-3; D ambiguous. Trimming shortened V by 1 base and J by 0 bases, and 10 bases separated the two germline ends. The CDR3 totals 16 residues. Germline CDR1 is ENHRY and CDR2 is SYGVKD. The CDR3 coding sequence is TGTGCCATCAGTGAGTTGACGGCCAGCTCTGGAAACACCATATATTTT. Translation: CAISELTASSGNTIYF.

The table lists this clonotype with a few counts. The J gene is TRBJ2-1, the V gene TRBV5-1, with TRBD2 matching 10 bases. Germline lookup yields CDR1 SGHRS and CDR2 YFSETQ. The CDR3 extends over 14 amino acids. The junction had 9 bases not matched to a gene; V was cut back by 7 bases and J by 8 bases. The CDR3 region is CASLEGLAGDEQFF. CDR3 DNA: TGCGCCAGCCTGGAGGGGCTAGCGGGAGATGAGCAGTTCTTC.

This clonotype was seen more than once but under ten times. This chain joins TRBV4-3 and TRBJ2-1; D possibly corresponds to TRBD1 (7 bases). Per germline, CDR1 LGHNA and CDR2 YSLEER. The V end was cut by 4 bases, the J end by 9 bases, with 25 bases between. There are 17 residues in the CDR3. The CDR3 DNA follows: TGCGCCAGCAGCCCACGTTGGGCCCTTTTGCAGGGGGGTGAGCAGTTCTTC. Amino acid sequence: CASSPRWALLQGGEQFF.

This clonotype was counted at least ten times. CDR3 bases: TGTGCCAGCAGTTCCGGGAAGCTTCGGGAAAAACTGTTTTTT. Its translation: CASSSGKLREKLFF. The V gene is TRBV2, the J gene TRBJ1-4; D remains unclear. This CDR3 contains 14 residues. CDR1 and CDR2 from the germline V gene are SNHLY and FYNNEI. Trimming removed 5 bases at V and 8 bases at J, with 15 bases between.

This chain links TRBV4-1 with TRBJ2-1; 8 bases agree with TRBD1. J was trimmed by 8 bases and V by 4 bases; bases with no gene match: 10. Germline V gene sequence: CDR1 MGHRA, CDR2 YSYEKL. This CDR3 has 15 amino acids. DNA of the CDR3: TGCGCCAGCAGCCCCAGAACAGGGGGTAGGGATGAGCAGTTCTTC. Residues: CASSPRTGGRDEQFF.

This clonotype was seen at least ten times. The chain employs TRBV11-2 and TRBJ2-1, with 7 bases lining up with TRBD2. The CDR3 extends over 16 amino acids. The J segment lost 7 bases and the V segment lost 5 bases, leaving 14 bases of the junction unmatched. Germline loops: CDR1 SGHAT, CDR2 FQNNGV. In nucleotides, the CDR3 is TGTGCCAGCAGCCGAATGGGGGGGGGGAGTGGAAATGAGCAGTTCTTC. Its translation is CASSRMGGGSGNEQFF.

This clonotype has a count of ten or more. The chain recombines TRBV9 with TRBJ1-1, with D maybe TRBD1 (5 bases). CDR1 and CDR2 from the germline V gene are SGDLS and YYNGEE. V shed 0 bases and J shed 6 bases, with 15 bases lying between them. The CDR3 length is 15 residues. As DNA, the CDR3 is TGTGCCAGCAGCGTAGGGGTCGGGGAAGGGGCTGAAGCTTTCTTT. It codes for CASSVGVGEGAEAFF.

The chain has TRBV4-1 and TRBJ1-2; tentative D call: TRBD1 (5 bases). CDR1 MGHRA and CDR2 YSYEKL come from the germline V gene. Trimming cost V 3 bases and J 4 bases, with 21 bases left between them. The CDR3 is 17 amino acids. The chain's CDR3 is CASSQTRNGGGFYGYTF. CDR3 nucleotides: TGCGCCAGCAGCCAGACGAGGAATGGGGGTGGATTCTATGGCTACACCTTC.

This clonotype was found a few times. The rearrangement joins TRBV9 to TRBJ1-3; D is unclear. The CDR3 has 16 amino acids. Trimming left V 0 bases short and J 0 bases short, with 10 bases between. Germline V gene data show CDR1 as SGDLS and CDR2 as YYNGEE. The CDR3 DNA reads as TGTGCCAGCAGCGTAGCCGGGCAGAGCTCTGGAAACACCATATATTTT. This encodes CASSVAGQSSGNTIYF.

This clonotype has at least ten counts. V usage is TRBV2 and J usage is TRBJ2-5, with D uncertain. The CDR3 is 16 amino acids. The germline V and J ends were trimmed by 6 bases and 0 bases, with 17 bases remaining between them. Germline lookup yields CDR1 SNHLY and CDR2 FYNNEI. CDR3 nucleotide sequence: TGTGCCAGCAGAGCAAACGGACGGAATTACCAAGAGACCCAGTACTTC. The encoded protein is CASRANGRNYQETQYF.

This clonotype has ten or more counts. The chain is built from TRBV20-1 and TRBJ2-4, with 10 bases aligning to TRBD1. The CDR3 runs to 13 residues. Trimming at V came to 5 bases and at J to 6 bases, leaving 4 bases not matched to a gene. Germline CDR1 is DFQATT and CDR2 is SNEGSKA (reference sequence). CDR3 bases: TGCAGTGCTCCCAGGGACAGGGGAAACATTCAGTACTTC. This translates into CSAPRDRGNIQYF.

The table lists this clonotype with many counts. J is TRBJ2-1 and V is TRBV6-2 or TRBV6-3, with a possible D match to TRBD1 (5 bases). The end of the DNA is better explained by TRBJ2-5, so the J call may be wrong. The germline V gene has CDR1 MNHEY and CDR2 SVGEGT. The CDR3 contains 14 residues. CDR3 nucleotide sequence: TGTGCCAGCAGTTACACGGACACCCAAGAGACCCAGTACTTC. It specifies CASSYTDTQETQYF.